Here is one T cell receptor (beta chain) with its context. Its specificity is unknown. The entry originates in a study of Ad26.COV2.S vaccination and SARS-CoV-2 variants. Method: immunoSEQ multiplex PCR; TCRdb's copy keeps in-frame clones and lacks some. The repertoire includes roughly 460,000 clones, 89% of them detected once, and around 1.8% sits in the top ten. Germline values: CDR1 MNHEY, CDR2 SMNVEV (reference sequence). The J segment lost 4 bases and the V segment lost 6 bases, leaving 16 bases of the junction unmatched. CDR3 length: 17 residues. Treatment denoted: roughly 20 received Ad26.COV2.S at low or high dose, single or two shots; 5 received placebo; per-sample allocation not given. Day 63 following the first vaccine or placebo injection was when the samples were taken. Findings and caveats of the study: Possible underestimation of total T cell responses by the TCR breadth and depth analyses was noted.

V gene TRBV27 combines with J gene TRBJ2-7; TRBD2 matches 9 bases. The source was peripheral blood, collected in a trial of Ad26.COV2.S vaccine versus placebo. This clonotype was obtained from a person between 18 and 65 years old who received the Ad26.COV2.S COVID-19 vaccine or a placebo. The CDR3 DNA sequence: TGTGCCAGCAGCCCGTGGGGGGCTAGCGGGAATTTTTACGAGCAGTACTTC. This translates into CASSPWGASGNFYEQYF.